The rows below give T cell receptor beta chains drawn from one sample of a study of blood T cells in healthy people across ages. TCRdb processed the 5' RACE reads anew with MiXCR; each CDR3 protein has one entry. This table holds 850,000 to 1,100,000 distinct CDR3 sequences, 30% to 40% found once. Sequenced: blood. These receptor sequences come from a man aged 18 to 30 in good health. Both conserved end residues are part of each CDR3. A D gene is named only where the DNA matches it firmly. Size is omitted from some rows. Given values are once, few, many or a class for expanded clones.

clone_size d_call j_call v_call cdr3_nt cdr3_aa
few . TRBJ2-1 TRBV14 TGTGCCAGCAGCCAAGAACTAGCCCCTTACAATGAGCAGTTCTTC CASSQELAPYNEQFF
. . TRBJ1-4 TRBV6-5 TGTGCCAGCAGTCCCGACAGCTCTAATGAAAAACTGTTTTTT CASSPDSSNEKLFF
few . TRBJ1-6 TRBV6-2/TRBV6-3 TGTGCCAGCAGTACCTCCCGGGACGGAACTAATTCACCCCTCCACTTT CASSTSRDGTNSPLHF
. . TRBJ2-1 TRBV7-2 TGTGCCAGCAGCCGACGCGGCTTGGGCGAGACCCAGTTCTTC CASSRRGLGETQFF
many . TRBJ2-3 TRBV2 TGCGCCAGCCGGGGGACTAGCACAGATACGCAGTATTTT CASRGTSTDTQYF
many . TRBJ1-1 TRBV13 TGTGCCAGCAGGGTGAGGGGGGGGCTGAACACTGAAGCTTTCTTT CASRVRGGLNTEAFF
. TRBD2 TRBJ2-1 TRBV11-2 TGTGCCAGCAGCTTAGTGAGCAGCGGGGGGACTTCTTCCTACAATGAGCAGTTCTTC CASSLVSSGGTSSYNEQFF
. . TRBJ2-7 TRBV21-1 TGTGCCAGCAGCGGACACCTCTCCTACGAGCAGTACTTC CASSGHLSYEQYF
. TRBD1 TRBJ2-5 TRBV6-5 TGTGCCAGCAGAGCGAGGGACAGACAAGAGACCCAGTACTTC CASRARDRQETQYF
once TRBD2 TRBJ2-7 TRBV7-2 TGTGCCAGCAGCTTAGGTTATCGGACTAGCGGCTACGAGCAGTACTTC CASSLGYRTSGYEQYF
. . TRBJ2-5 TRBV29-1 TGCAGCGTTATGCAGGGGACGGAGACCCAGTACTTC CSVMQGTETQYF
few . TRBJ2-1 TRBV20-1 TGCAGTGCTAGATCAAAGCGGCACCTCGGCTACAATGAGCAGTTCTTC CSARSKRHLGYNEQFF
few . TRBJ2-6 TRBV9 TGTGCCAGCACCGTCAGGGAAACTGGGGCCAACGTCCTGACTTTC CASTVRETGANVLTF
. . TRBJ2-4 TRBV6-2/TRBV6-3 TGTGCCAGCAGTTACTCGACCCTAAAAAACATTCAGTACTTC CASSYSTLKNIQYF
. . TRBJ1-1 TRBV7-9 TGTGCCAGCAGCTTAGTACTGACGAACACTGAAGCTTTCTTT CASSLVLTNTEAFF
many . TRBJ2-7 TRBV12-3/TRBV12-4 TGTGCCAGCAGTATCATGAACGAGCAGTACTTC CASSIMNEQYF
few . TRBJ1-2 TRBV2 TGTGCCAGCACCCCACGTGACCCGGGGGCGTTTCCGAACTATGGCTACACCTTC CASTPRDPGAFPNYGYTF
. . TRBJ2-1 TRBV29-1 TGCAGCGTCACTACGCGGGATGAGCAGTTCTTC CSVTTRDEQFF
. TRBD1 TRBJ1-5 TRBV3-1 TGTGCCAGCAGCCTCGGACAGGGGGCGGTTGGCAATCAGCCCCAGCATTTT CASSLGQGAVGNQPQHF
. . TRBJ1-2 TRBV7-2 TGTGCCAGCAGCTTTCCCCCCGACTATGGCTACACCTTC CASSFPPDYGYTF
many TRBD1 TRBJ2-5 TRBV29-1 TGCAGCGTTGAAACAGGGGAAAAGACCCAGTACTTC CSVETGEKTQYF
many TRBD2 TRBJ2-1 TRBV7-3 TGTGCCAGCAGTCTCACGTCAGCGGGGAAGGGTGAGCAGTTCTTC CASSLTSAGKGEQFF
. . TRBJ1-1 TRBV2 TGTGCCAGCAGGACCCGAATCGAAACAGGCACTGAAGCTTTCTTT CASRTRIETGTEAFF
few . TRBJ1-4 TRBV20-1 TGCAGTGCCCGAGCTACAACTAATGAAAAACTGTTTTTT CSARATTNEKLFF
. TRBD1 TRBJ2-3 TRBV19 TGTGCCAGCCAGGCCCAGGACAGGGCACCCACAGATACGCAGTATTTT CASQAQDRAPTDTQYF
many TRBD2 TRBJ2-7 TRBV10-3 TGTGCCATCAGTGAGGCTGGGGGACTACACTACGAGCAGTACTTC CAISEAGGLHYEQYF
. . TRBJ1-2 TRBV6-6 TGTGCCAGCAGCGCTAATGGCAGGGATGGCTACACCTTC CASSANGRDGYTF
. . TRBJ1-5 TRBV27 TGTGCCAGCAGTTTACGGGCGGGAGGTCGTAGCAATCAGCCCCAGCATTTT CASSLRAGGRSNQPQHF
few TRBD2 TRBJ2-1 TRBV9 TGTGCCAGCAGCGTAGGCGGGGGGGCCCTTTTCGGCTCCTACAATGAGCAGTTCTTC CASSVGGGALFGSYNEQFF
few TRBD1 TRBJ1-2 TRBV29-1 TGCAGCGTTCGGACAGGGGGTAACACCTTC CSVRTGGNTF
. . TRBJ1-2 TRBV4-3 TGCGCCAGCAGCCAAGAAGGGGATGGGTTCTCTAACTATGGCTACACCTTC CASSQEGDGFSNYGYTF
. . TRBJ1-4 TRBV20-1 TGCAGTGCTAGAGATATTTCAGGATATGAAAAACTGTTTTTT CSARDISGYEKLFF
. TRBD2 TRBJ2-5 TRBV3-1 TGTGCCAGCAGCCAAACGCCACCGGGACTACAGACCCAGTACTTC CASSQTPPGLQTQYF
few . TRBJ2-1 TRBV12-3/TRBV12-4 TGTGCCAGCAAGGCGGATTACAATGAGCAGTTCTTC CASKADYNEQFF
. TRBD1 TRBJ1-6 TRBV25-1 TGTGCCAGCAGTGAAACCAGACAGGGACTTATTTCACCCCTCCACTTT CASSETRQGLISPLHF
. . TRBJ1-5 TRBV2 TGTGCCAGCCAGCCAGGTGGCAATCAGCCCCAGCATTTT CASQPGGNQPQHF
. TRBD2 TRBJ2-1 TRBV6-6 TGTGCCAGCAGTCGGGACTACCACTCCTACAATGGGCAGTTCTTC CASSRDYHSYNGQFF
few TRBD1 TRBJ2-1 TRBV7-9 TGTGCCAGCGTCATGTCAGTCGGACAGGGGTACAATGAGCAGTTCTTC CASVMSVGQGYNEQFF
. TRBD1 TRBJ2-1 TRBV6-2/TRBV6-3 TGTGCCAGCAGCCCATTACCGGACAGGGGAAGGTACAATGAGCAGTTCTTC CASSPLPDRGRYNEQFF
. . TRBJ2-1 TRBV7-2 TGTGCCAGCAGCTTAGTTCGTGCGGCCAGCAACAATGAGCAGTTCTTC CASSLVRAASNNEQFF
few . TRBJ1-6 TRBV20-1 TGCAGTGCTACCGACAGTTATAATTCACCCCTCCACTTT CSATDSYNSPLHF
few TRBD1 TRBJ1-2 TRBV6-6 TGTGCCAGCAGTGATCGGACAGGGAAGTATGGCTACACCTTC CASSDRTGKYGYTF
. TRBD1 TRBJ1-1 TRBV7-2 TGTGCCAGCAGCTTAAGGGGGCAAACAGGGGACACTGAAGCTTTCTTT CASSLRGQTGDTEAFF
. . TRBJ2-3 TRBV2 TGTGCCAGCAGGGAATTGGCCGATACGCAGTATTTT CASRELADTQYF
few . TRBJ2-5 TRBV4-3 TGCGCCAGCAGCCAAGACATGCCGGTCGGGGAGCGACAAGAGACCCAGTACTTC CASSQDMPVGERQETQYF
. . TRBJ2-7 TRBV3-1 TGTGCCAGCAGCCCCTCAATTGGCGGGGACGAGCAGTACTTC CASSPSIGGDEQYF
. . TRBJ1-5 TRBV20-1 TGCAGTACTAGCGCGGGATCCGGCAATCGGCCCCAGCATTTT CSTSAGSGNRPQHF
few . TRBJ1-2 TRBV4-1 TGCGCCAGCAGGGGTATCGGGGCAGCCCTCTCACGCTATGGCTACACCTTC CASRGIGAALSRYGYTF